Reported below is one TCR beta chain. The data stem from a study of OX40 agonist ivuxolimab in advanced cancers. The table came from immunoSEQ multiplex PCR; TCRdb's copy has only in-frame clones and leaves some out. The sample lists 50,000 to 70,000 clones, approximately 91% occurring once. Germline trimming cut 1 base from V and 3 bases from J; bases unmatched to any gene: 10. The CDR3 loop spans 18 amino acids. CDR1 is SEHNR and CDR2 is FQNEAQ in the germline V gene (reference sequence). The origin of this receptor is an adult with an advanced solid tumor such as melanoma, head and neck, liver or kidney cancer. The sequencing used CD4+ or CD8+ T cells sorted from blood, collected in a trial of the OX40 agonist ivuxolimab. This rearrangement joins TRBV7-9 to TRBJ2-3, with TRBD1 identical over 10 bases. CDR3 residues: CASSLVWRDRGGTDTQYF. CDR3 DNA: TGTGCCAGCAGCTTAGTTTGGCGGGACAGGGGAGGTACAGATACGCAGTATTTT.